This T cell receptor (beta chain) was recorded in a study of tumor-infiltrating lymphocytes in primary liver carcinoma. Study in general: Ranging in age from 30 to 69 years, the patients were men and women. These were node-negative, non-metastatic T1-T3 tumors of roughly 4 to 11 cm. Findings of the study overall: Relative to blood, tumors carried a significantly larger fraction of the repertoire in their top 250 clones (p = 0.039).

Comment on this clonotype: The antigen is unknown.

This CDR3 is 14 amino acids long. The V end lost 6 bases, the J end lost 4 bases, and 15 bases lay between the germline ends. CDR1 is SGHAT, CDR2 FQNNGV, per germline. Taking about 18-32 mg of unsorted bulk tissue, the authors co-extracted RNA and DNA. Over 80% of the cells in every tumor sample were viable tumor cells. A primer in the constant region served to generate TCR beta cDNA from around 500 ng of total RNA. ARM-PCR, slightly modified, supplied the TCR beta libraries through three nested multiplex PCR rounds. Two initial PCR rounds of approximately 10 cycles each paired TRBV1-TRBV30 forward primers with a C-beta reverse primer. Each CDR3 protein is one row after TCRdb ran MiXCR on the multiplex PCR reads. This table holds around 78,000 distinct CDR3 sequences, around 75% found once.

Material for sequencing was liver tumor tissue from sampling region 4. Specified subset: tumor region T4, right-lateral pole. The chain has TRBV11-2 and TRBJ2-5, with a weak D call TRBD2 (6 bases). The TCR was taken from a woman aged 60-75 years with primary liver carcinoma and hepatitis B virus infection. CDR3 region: CASSLHQAGETQYF. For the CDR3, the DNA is TGTGCCAGCAGTCTCCACCAAGCGGGAGAGACCCAGTACTTC. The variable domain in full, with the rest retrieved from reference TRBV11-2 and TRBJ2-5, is EAGVAQSPRYKIIEKRQSVAFWCNPISGHATLYWYQQILGQGPKLLIQFQNNGVVDDSQLPKDRFSAERLKGVDSTLKIQPAKLEDSAVYLCASSLHQAGETQYFGPGTRLLVL.